This T cell receptor (beta chain) was captured by sequencing in a study of blood T cell repertoires in COVID-19. Overall study: Collection of acute and convalescent COVID-19 samples took place in the United States, Italy and Spain. PBMCs, B-cell-depleted T cells, or T cells were the source of the cDNA or gDNA that made up the material.

TCRdb keeps only in-frame clones here, not all; method: immunoSEQ multiplex PCR. The sample contains 190,000 or so clones, roughly 89% of which appear only once. Germline CDR1 reads MDHEN; CDR2 reads SYDVKM. With 6 bases removed from V and 7 bases from J, the gap between germline ends came to 10 bases. This CDR3 contains 12 residues. This clonotype was obtained from a man in his fifties or sixties with acute or convalescent COVID-19. Sequencing was performed on peripheral blood. The chain has TRBV28 and TRBJ1-5; no clear D gene. DNA for the CDR3: TGTGCCAGCAGCCTCGGGAGCCAGCCCCAGCATTTT. It specifies CASSLGSQPQHF. The full variable domain, with the rest looked up from reference TRBV28 and TRBJ1-5, is DVKVTQSSRYLVKRTGEKVFLECVQDMDHENMFWYRQDPGLGLRLIYFSYDVKMKEKGDIPEGYSVSREKKERFSLILESASTNQTSMYLCASSLGSQPQHFGDGTRLSIL.